Each of the 29 T cell receptor beta chains below was sequenced from the same sample in a study of T cells in Graves' hyperthyroidism and ophthalmopathy. From RNA transcripts, TCR beta CDR3 regions were amplified. HTBI primers were the set used in a first-round RT-PCR of the TCR CDR3. TCRdb re-derived calls from the multiplex PCR reads in MiXCR, one entry per CDR3 protein. This table has about 420,000 distinct CDR3 sequences, about 13% appearing once. The sample taken for sequencing was blood. The receptors were sampled from a woman younger than 35 with Graves' hyperthyroidism.

On this clonotype itself: This may come from a read error, since a much larger clone is one base off. The rearrangement joins TRBV7-3 to TRBJ2-7, with D possibly matching TRBD1 (5 bases). CDR3 length: 13 residues. Per the germline V gene, CDR1 is SGHTA and CDR2 is FQGTGA. The CDR3 bases are TGTGCCAGCAGCTTAATAGACAGCTACGGGCAGTACTTC. This gives the protein CASSLIDSYGQYF.

This clonotype was found many times. The chain links TRBV3-1 to TRBJ2-1; 10 bases line up with TRBD2. J was trimmed by 1 base and V by 4 bases; bases with no gene match: 7. This CDR3 contains 17 residues. Germline CDR1 reads LGHDT; CDR2 reads YNNKEL (reference sequence). The CDR3 sequence: CASSLSGRPESYNEQFF. CDR3 nucleotide sequence: TGTGCCAGCAGCCTTAGCGGGAGGCCGGAATCCTACAATGAGCAGTTCTTC.

The sample holds a few counts of this clonotype. The genes are TRBV18 and TRBJ1-5; 7 bases are a match to TRBD1. The CDR3 runs 16 residues. CDR1 KGHSH and CDR2 LQKENI come from the germline V gene. V lost 4 bases and J lost 1; bases outside the gene matches: 7. DNA for the CDR3: TGTGCCAGCTCACTATTAGGGACAGAGAGCAATCAGCCCCAGCATTTT. Translation: CASSLLGTESNQPQHF. Supplemented by reference TRBV18 and TRBJ1-5, the full variable domain reads NAGVMQNPRHLVRRRGQEARLRCSPMKGHSHVYWYRQLPEEGLKFMVYLQKENIIDESGMPKERFSAEFPKEGPSILRIQQVVRGDSAAYFCASSLLGTESNQPQHFGDGTRLSIL.

This clonotype was detected many times. The rearrangement links TRBV7-3 to TRBJ1-3; D remains unclear. Germline lookup yields CDR1 SGHTA and CDR2 FQGTGA. CDR3 length: 13 residues. V was trimmed by 5 bases and J by 0 bases, leaving 5 bases between them. The CDR3 reads CASSPDSGNTIYF. The CDR3 DNA reads as TGTGCCAGCAGCCCCGACTCTGGAAACACCATATATTTT.

This clonotype was found many times. This rearrangement joins TRBV18 to TRBJ2-3, with D perhaps matching TRBD1 (5 bases). Germline V gene data show CDR1 as KGHSH and CDR2 as LQKENI. The V and J ends lost 5 bases and 8 bases respectively, with 17 bases between them. This CDR3 is 14 amino acids long. CDR3 loop: CASSTRGIQGTQYF. In DNA, the CDR3 is TGTGCCAGCTCAACACGAGGAATTCAGGGTACGCAGTATTTT.

In this sample, this clonotype turned up many times. This chain connects TRBV20-1 to TRBJ2-7; the match to TRBD2 covers 9 bases. This CDR3 spans 13 amino acids. Germline CDR1 is DFQATT and CDR2 is SNEGSKA (reference sequence). The V gene end was trimmed by 8 bases and the J gene end by 1 base; junction bases not matched to a gene: 6. CDR3: CSYGTSHSYEQYF. The CDR3 region has the DNA TGCAGTTACGGGACTAGCCATTCCTACGAGCAGTACTTC.

This clonotype was found many times. This sequence joins TRBV2 and TRBJ2-7; D is undetermined. V was trimmed by 4 bases and J by 4 bases, leaving 11 bases between them. The CDR3 is 13 residues long. Germline values: CDR1 SNHLY, CDR2 FYNNEI. CDR3 residues: CASSGALGYEQYF. As DNA, the CDR3 is TGTGCCAGCAGTGGGGCGCTTGGGTACGAGCAGTACTTC.

This clonotype was seen at least ten times. The CDR3 is CATASSTQETQYF. CDR3 bases: TGTGCCACCGCTTCTAGCACCCAAGAGACCCAGTACTTC. The V call is TRBV10-3, the J call TRBJ2-5; a weak D match, TRBD2 (5 bases). The ends were cut back, 10 bases at V and 1 base at J, with 13 bases in the middle. In germline, CDR1 is ENHRY, CDR2 SYGVKD. The CDR3 runs 13 residues.

In its sample, this clonotype was seen many times. The chain employs TRBV7-3 and TRBJ2-1, with TRBD2 matching over 9 bases. CDR1 and CDR2 from the germline V gene are SGHTA and FQGTGA. CDR3 length: 14 residues. The ends lost 5 bases at V and 7 bases at J; junction bases unmatched: 6. CDR3 region: CASSRGTSRNEQFF. DNA of the CDR3: TGTGCCAGCAGCCGTGGGACTAGCCGTAATGAGCAGTTCTTC.

This sequence joins TRBV5-1 and TRBJ2-7; D is perhaps TRBD2 (5 bases). Germline V gene sequence: CDR1 SGHRS, CDR2 YFSETQ. Trimming removed 3 bases from V and 2 bases from J, with 15 bases in between. The CDR3 covers 15 residues. CDR3 DNA sequence: TGCGCCAGCAGCTCGTCTCTACGGGGAACCTACGAGCAGTACTTC. Translating it yields CASSSSLRGTYEQYF.

This clonotype was seen at least ten times. The gene calls are TRBV20-1 and TRBJ2-1; D uncertain. This CDR3 contains 13 residues. Germline-derived CDR1 and CDR2 are DFQATT and SNEGSKA (reference sequence). The germline V and J ends were trimmed by 3 bases and 4 bases, with 10 bases remaining between them. CDR3 DNA: TGCAGTGCTAGCCGAGTAGGGTACAATGAGCAGTTCTTC. This gives the protein CSASRVGYNEQFF.

This clonotype was detected many times. This CDR3 reads CASSHPPGQGAGNEQYF. In DNA form, the CDR3 reads TGTGCCAGCAGCCATCCCCCGGGACAGGGGGCGGGAAACGAGCAGTACTTC. The V gene is TRBV7-9, the J gene TRBJ2-7; TRBD1 matches 12 bases. From germline, CDR1 is SEHNR and CDR2 FQNEAQ (reference sequence). This CDR3 has 17 amino acids. J gave up 5 bases and V 5 bases, and 13 bases lay outside the gene matches.

The chain is built from TRBV4-3 and TRBJ2-2; D not certain. V was trimmed by 2 bases and J by 4 bases, leaving 14 bases between them. CDR1 is LGHNA and CDR2 is YSLEER in the germline V gene. The CDR3 is made up of 16 amino acids. The CDR3 reads CASSQRRSSATGELFF. DNA of the CDR3: TGCGCCAGCAGCCAACGGCGGAGTTCGGCCACCGGGGAGCTGTTTTTT.

This clonotype was counted many times. The chain is built from TRBV7-2 and TRBJ1-2; D gene unclear. Trimming shortened V by 5 bases and J by 0 bases, and 13 bases separated the two germline ends. The CDR3 extends over 15 amino acids. Germline V lookup: CDR1 SGHTA, CDR2 FQGNSA. The chain's CDR3 is CASSLRQASNYGYTF. The CDR3 DNA reads TGTGCCAGCAGCCTTAGACAAGCTTCTAACTATGGCTACACCTTC.

Notes on this clonotype: No conserved phenylalanine or tryptophan ends this CDR3, so it is likely a read error. V and J are TRBV7-9 and TRBJ2-2; tentative D call: TRBD1 (5 bases). The CDR3 totals 15 residues. Germline V lookup: CDR1 SEHNR, CDR2 FQNEAQ (reference sequence). The V and J ends lost 3 bases and 1 base respectively, with 9 bases between them. CDR3 in amino acids: CASSLGLQNTGELFS. Written as DNA, the CDR3 is TGTGCCAGCAGCTTGGGGCTACAGAACACCGGGGAGCTGTTTTCT.

This clonotype was observed many times. This sequence joins TRBV2 and TRBJ1-6, with 9 bases aligning to TRBD1. From germline, CDR1 is SNHLY and CDR2 FYNNEI. The CDR3 sequence is 16 residues long. The ends lost 3 bases at V and 7 bases at J; junction bases unmatched: 7. The CDR3 nucleotides are TGTGCCAGCAGTGATGATCGACAGGGGGAGAATTCACCCCTCCACTTT. It specifies CASSDDRQGENSPLHF.

This clonotype was seen at least ten times. V is TRBV4-3 and J is TRBJ2-1, with D unclear. Germline V gives CDR1 LGHNA, CDR2 YSLEER. With 0 bases removed from V and 5 bases from J, the gap between germline ends came to 8 bases. The CDR3 length is 14 residues. This chain's CDR3 is CASSQDPRNNEQFF. The CDR3 nucleotides are TGCGCCAGCAGCCAAGATCCCCGTAACAATGAGCAGTTCTTC.

This clonotype was seen ten or more times. The rearrangement uses TRBV7-3 and TRBJ2-1; D is perhaps TRBD2 (5 bases). V was cut by 1 base and J by 1 base, with 20 bases left in between. The CDR3 has 19 residues. Germline CDR1 reads SGHTA; CDR2 reads FQGTGA. The DNA for the CDR3 is TGTGCCAGCAGCTTAAATCCCCGCGACTACCGGCCATCCTACAATGAGCAGTTCTTC. Translating it yields CASSLNPRDYRPSYNEQFF.

This clonotype was picked up many times. The V call is TRBV12-3 or TRBV12-4, the J call TRBJ2-7; no clear D gene. CDR3 size: 13 residues. V shed 1 base and J shed 2 bases, with 6 bases lying between them. CDR3 loop: CASSLGPAYEQYF. The CDR3 coding sequence is TGTGCCAGCAGTTTAGGTCCGGCCTACGAGCAGTACTTC.

This clonotype was recorded at least ten times. This chain uses TRBV4-1 with TRBJ1-1, with TRBD1 matching over 8 bases. CDR1 and CDR2 (germline): MGHRA, YSYEKL. Trimming at V came to 4 bases and at J to 3 bases, leaving 10 bases not matched to a gene. There are 16 residues in the CDR3. CDR3 sequence: CASSRTQGARYTEAFF. The CDR3 coding sequence is TGCGCCAGCAGCCGCACCCAGGGGGCGCGTTACACTGAAGCTTTCTTT.

This clonotype was recorded a few times. The chain couples TRBV7-9 to TRBJ2-7, with D uncertain. The germline V and J ends were trimmed by 3 bases and 4 bases, with 16 bases remaining between them. The length of the CDR3 is 15 residues. Germline V gene data show CDR1 as SEHNR and CDR2 as FQNEAQ (reference sequence). Here the CDR3 reads CASSFPERNRYEQYF. DNA of the CDR3: TGTGCCAGCAGCTTCCCGGAGAGGAATAGGTACGAGCAGTACTTC.

This clonotype has at least ten counts. This chain uses TRBV28 with TRBJ1-6; 8 positions match TRBD1. The CDR3 consists of 14 residues. The V gene end was trimmed by 5 bases and the J gene end by 9 bases; junction bases not matched to a gene: 6. Germline V gives CDR1 MDHEN, CDR2 SYDVKM. CDR3: CASSTTGVGSPLHF. The CDR3 nucleotides are TGTGCCAGCAGTACGACAGGGGTTGGTTCACCCCTCCACTTT.

This clonotype was counted ten times or more. The rearrangement uses TRBV6-2 or TRBV6-3 and TRBJ2-7; TRBD2 is a possible D gene (5 bases). This CDR3 is 14 amino acids long. V lost 7 bases and J lost 0, with 13 bases in between. Germline CDR1 MNHEY, CDR2 SVGEGT. CDR3 in amino acids: CASKHSGDSYEQYF. The CDR3 region has the DNA TGTGCCAGCAAGCACTCCGGGGACTCCTACGAGCAGTACTTC.

This clonotype was seen ten or more times. The chain uses TRBV20-1 and TRBJ2-5, with 7 bases aligning to TRBD2. The germline V gene encodes CDR1 DFQATT and CDR2 SNEGSKA (reference sequence). The trim removed 5 bases at V and 3 bases at J, leaving 9 bases unmatched. The CDR3 covers 14 residues. CDR3 nucleotide sequence: TGCAGTGCTTCCCCGGGGGGTCCAAAAGAGACCCAGTACTTC. The encoded protein is CSASPGGPKETQYF.

In its sample, this clonotype was seen many times. This chain uses TRBV4-3 with TRBJ2-3; no firm D call. The CDR3 contains 15 residues. V lost 1 base to trimming and J lost 2 bases, with 10 bases between them. In germline, CDR1 is LGHNA, CDR2 YSLEER. The CDR3 coding sequence is TGCGCCAGCAGCCAAGCCTACCGCTCCACAGATACGCAGTATTTT. Translation: CASSQAYRSTDTQYF.

Remarks on this clonotype: Without the conserved terminal phenylalanine or tryptophan, this CDR3 likely stems from a read error. V usage is TRBV12-3 or TRBV12-4 and J usage is TRBJ1-2; possible D gene TRBD1, 6 bases. Trimming took off 3 bases at V and 4 bases at J, with 9 bases between the two ends. This CDR3 has 13 residues. The CDR3 DNA is TGTGCCAGCAGTTTGAACAGGGTCTATGGCTACACCCTC. The encoded protein is CASSLNRVYGYTL.

This clonotype was recorded once. The chain recombines TRBV28 with TRBJ2-7; 10 bases map to TRBD1. The V gene end was trimmed by 6 bases and the J gene end by 0 bases; junction bases not matched to a gene: 8. CDR3 length: 16 amino acids. CDR1 is MDHEN and CDR2 is SYDVKM in the germline V gene. The CDR3 DNA sequence: TGTGCCAGCAGGGGACAGGGGCATCTGAGCTCCTACGAGCAGTACTTC. Translation gives CASRGQGHLSSYEQYF.

Details on this clonotype: A read error may be the cause here, since a much bigger clone is one base away. The chain joins TRBV20-1 to TRBJ2-3; D gene unclear. CDR1 is DFQATT, CDR2 SNEGSKA, per germline (reference sequence). CDR3 length: 13 residues. Between the trimmed V and J ends, which lost 2 bases and 4 bases, there was a span of 10 bases. The chain's CDR3 is CSARFDSSDTQYF. The CDR3 coding sequence is TGCAGTGCTAGATTCGACTCTTCAGATACGCAGTATTTT.

The rearrangement uses TRBV12-3 or TRBV12-4 and TRBJ1-4; TRBD1 might be the D (6 bases). The CDR3 sequence is 13 residues long. Trimming pared 5 bases from V and 5 bases from J, leaving 9 bases between. DNA of the CDR3: TGTGCCAGCAGTCTAACAGGGAATGAAAAACTGTTTTTT. Its translation is CASSLTGNEKLFF.